One sample yielded the 29 T cell receptor beta chains listed below, sequenced in a study of control samples from healthy donors and cancer patients. The protocol was immunoSEQ multiplex PCR, while the TCRdb copy is restricted to in-frame clones and leaves out a portion. The sample has just under 80,000 clones; about 90% are singletons. The source material was PBMCs. Receptor source: a woman aged 55 to 70 with head and neck cancer.

The chain recombines TRBV19 with TRBJ1-1; unclear D gene. CDR3 length: 13 amino acids. Looked up from germline, CDR1 is LNHDA and CDR2 is SQIVND (reference sequence). The V end was cut by 3 bases, the J end by 5 bases, with 10 bases between. The chain's CDR3 is CASSISQRTEAFF. In DNA, the CDR3 is TGTGCCAGTAGTATCTCGCAGAGGACTGAAGCTTTCTTT.

V and J are TRBV5-8 and TRBJ2-7; a possible D gene is TRBD2 (6 bases). This CDR3 has 16 residues. The V end was cut by 2 bases, the J end by 1 base, with 16 bases between. Germline lookup yields CDR1 SGHTS and CDR2 YDEGEE. CDR3 in DNA: TGTGCCAGCAGCTTTAGGCCCCCTGGGACTTCCTACGAGCAGTACTTC. This codes for CASSFRPPGTSYEQYF.

The V gene is TRBV10-2, the J gene TRBJ2-7; no reliable D call. This CDR3 is built from 14 residues. Trimming left V 6 bases short and J 1 base short, with 13 bases between. CDR1 WSHSY and CDR2 SAAADI come from the germline V gene. The chain's CDR3 is CASRPRMASYEQYF. As DNA, the CDR3 is TGCGCCAGCAGACCCCGGATGGCGTCCTACGAGCAGTACTTC.

This sequence joins TRBV19 and TRBJ1-6; D not resolved. V lost 5 bases and J 8 bases, leaving 19 bases between the germline ends. This CDR3 is 16 amino acids long. CDR1 and CDR2 from the germline V gene are LNHDA and SQIVND (reference sequence). The CDR3 loop reads CASSVRTAELDSPLHF. In DNA form, the CDR3 reads TGTGCCAGTAGTGTCCGGACCGCAGAACTGGATTCACCCCTCCACTTT.

The sample holds one count of this clone. This sample also contains other DNA sequences that code for the same CDR3. The chain employs TRBV6-5 and TRBJ1-6; unclear D gene. Germline assignment: CDR1 MNHEY and CDR2 SVGAGI. V lost 2 bases to trimming and J lost 8 bases, with 4 bases between them. CDR3 length: 12 residues. The CDR3 DNA sequence: TGTGCCAGCAGTTACCGGGATTCACCCCTCCACTTT. Translating gives CASSYRDSPLHF.

This clone has only a few counts. The chain joins TRBV19 to TRBJ1-5; a possible D gene is TRBD1 (6 bases). Trimming left V 3 bases short and J 0 bases short, with 12 bases between. The CDR3 totals 16 residues. The germline gives CDR1 LNHDA, CDR2 SQIVND (reference sequence). The CDR3 reads CASSIDRPVSNQPQHF. The DNA of the CDR3 is TGTGCCAGTAGTATTGACAGGCCGGTTAGCAATCAGCCCCAGCATTTT.

This clone was counted a single time. V and J are TRBV19 and TRBJ1-1; 10 bases match TRBD1. J lost 2 bases, V lost 7 bases, and 10 bases had no gene match. CDR1 is LNHDA and CDR2 is SQIVND in the germline V gene (reference sequence). The CDR3 has 16 residues. The DNA for the CDR3 is TGTGCCAGTATGGGAGCCGGGACAGGGGTCAACACTGAAGCTTTCTTT. This codes for CASMGAGTGVNTEAFF.

V usage is TRBV5-6 and J usage is TRBJ1-2, with TRBD1 matching over 7 bases. Germline V CDR1 and CDR2: SGHDT, YYEEEE. This CDR3 region has 13 residues. J was trimmed by 3 bases and V by 2 bases; bases with no gene match: 1. The CDR3 sequence is CASSFGQDYGYTF. The CDR3 DNA reads as TGTGCCAGCAGCTTCGGACAGGACTATGGCTACACCTTC.

CDR3 DNA: TGTGCCAGCAGCAACCGAAGCGGGAGGGCCCAGGAGACCCAGTACTTC. The encoded protein is CASSNRSGRAQETQYF. The chain carries TRBV21-1 and TRBJ2-5; the table assigns TRBD2, which was not confirmed against the DNA. TRBV21-1 is deemed a pseudogene. The CDR3 is 16 residues long.

This sequence joins TRBV29-1 and TRBJ1-4; 7 positions match TRBD1. Trimming cost V 6 bases and J 7 bases; bases outside gene matches: 8. CDR3 length: 13 residues. The germline V gene encodes CDR1 SQVTM and CDR2 ANQGSEA. The CDR3 loop is CSVRQGGTEKLFF. In nucleotides, the CDR3 is TGCAGCGTGCGACAGGGTGGGACTGAAAAACTGTTTTTT.

The chain combines TRBV7-9 with TRBJ2-1, with 10 bases identical to TRBD2. V gave up 6 bases and J gave up 8 bases; unmatched junction bases: 16. The germline CDR1 and CDR2 sequences are SEHNR and FQNEAQ (reference sequence). This CDR3 contains 17 residues. CDR3 residues: CASSPGRLAGENHEQFF. CDR3 in DNA: TGTGCCAGCAGTCCGGGTCGCCTAGCGGGGGAAAACCATGAGCAGTTCTTC.

The CDR3 region has the DNA TGTGCCACTGGGATTAATGAGCAGTTCTTC. This encodes CATGINEQFF. The chain is built from TRBV5-4 and TRBJ2-1; no firm D call. CDR1 and CDR2 from the germline V gene are SGHNT and YYREEE (reference sequence). The CDR3 loop spans 10 amino acids. The V end was cut by 9 bases, the J end by 7 bases, with 8 bases between.

This sequence joins TRBV28 and TRBJ1-5, with TRBD1 identical over 12 bases. J was trimmed by 5 bases and V by 5 bases; bases with no gene match: 4. This CDR3 has 15 residues. CDR1 and CDR2 from the germline V gene are MDHEN and SYDVKM. CDR3 loop: CASSGTGGVYQPQHF. The CDR3 coding sequence is TGTGCCAGCAGTGGGACAGGGGGCGTGTATCAGCCCCAGCATTTT.

This CDR3 reads CASPKASGRPPHPSYEQYF. Here the CDR3 DNA reads TGTGCCAGCCCCAAGGCTAGCGGGAGGCCGCCTCACCCCTCTTACGAGCAGTACTTC. V and J are TRBV3-1 (or the pseudogene TRBV3-2) and TRBJ2-7, with 11 positions matching TRBD2. Per germline, CDR1 LGHDT and CDR2 YNNKEL (reference sequence). This CDR3 has 19 residues. The V and J ends lost 8 bases and 4 bases, in that order; junction bases with no gene match: 22.

The V gene is TRBV29-1, the J gene TRBJ1-3; no reliable D call. This CDR3 is 15 amino acids long. V was pared by 2 bases and J by 0 bases, with 11 bases between. The germline gives CDR1 SQVTM, CDR2 ANQGSEA. The CDR3 nucleotides are TGCAGCGTTGAATTGTTTTACGGCTCTGGAAACACCATATATTTT. Translating gives CSVELFYGSGNTIYF.

The rearrangement links TRBV9 to TRBJ2-3, with D hard to call. The length of the CDR3 is 15 residues. Germline V gives CDR1 SGDLS, CDR2 YYNGEE. Trimming took off 0 bases at V and 4 bases at J, with 12 bases between the two ends. As DNA, the CDR3 is TGTGCCAGCAGCGTAGCATCGGCTCAATCAGATACGCAGTATTTT. Translating it yields CASSVASAQSDTQYF.

This clone was recorded only once. The V gene is TRBV5-1, the J gene TRBJ2-6; 9 bases fit TRBD1. The germline CDR1 and CDR2 sequences are SGHRS and YFSETQ. With V trimmed by 2 bases and J by 0 bases, 6 bases remained unmatched. The CDR3 is made up of 18 amino acids. In DNA, the CDR3 is TGCGCCAGCAGCTTCCCGGGACAGGGAAACTCTGGGGCCAACGTCCTGACTTTC. As protein: CASSFPGQGNSGANVLTF.

This clone was recorded once. CDR3 nucleotides: TGTGCCAGCAGCTTAGTTGGACAGGGGTCCTACGAGCAGTACTTC. Amino acids: CASSLVGQGSYEQYF. The V call is TRBV7-6, the J call TRBJ2-7, with 9 positions matching TRBD1. V shed 1 base and J 1 base; nucleotides not matched to a gene: 2. Germline lookup yields CDR1 SGHVS and CDR2 FNYEAQ. The CDR3 sequence is 15 residues long.

This clone was recorded only once. The chain links TRBV30 to TRBJ1-1; the D gene is possibly TRBD1 (6 bases). V lost 3 bases and J lost 6, with 11 bases in between. The CDR3 runs to 12 residues. Germline CDR1 is GTSNPN and CDR2 is SVGIG (reference sequence). CDR3 in DNA: TGTGCCTGGAGCTATGGACAGTCTGAAGCTTTCTTT. This gives the protein CAWSYGQSEAFF.

The genes are TRBV24-1 and TRBJ2-1; 8 bases fit TRBD1. Germline V gene sequence: CDR1 KGHDR, CDR2 SFDVKD. The CDR3 is made up of 17 amino acids. Trimming removed 3 bases from V and 4 bases from J; junction bases left unmatched: 10. The CDR3, as DNA: TGTGCCACCAGTGATCCCCAAGGGCGGACAGGGTACAATGAGCAGTTCTTC. The encoded protein is CATSDPQGRTGYNEQFF.

This clone was seen only once. This chain joins TRBV18 and TRBJ1-2, with D perhaps TRBD1 (6 bases). The CDR3 sequence is 15 residues long. V was cut by 4 bases and J by 6 bases, with 18 bases left in between. Germline CDR1 is KGHSH and CDR2 is LQKENI. The CDR3 coding sequence is TGTGCCAGCTCACAGGTGTCAGGGACATTAGATGGCTACACCTTC. As protein: CASSQVSGTLDGYTF.

This chain connects TRBV3-1 (or the pseudogene TRBV3-2) to TRBJ2-1; D gene unclear. The CDR3 is 17 residues long. Per the germline V gene, CDR1 is LGHDT and CDR2 is YNNKEL (reference sequence). V shed 1 base and J shed 0 bases, with 13 bases lying between them. The CDR3 loop is CASSQGFTMSSYNEQFF. The CDR3 DNA is TGTGCCAGCAGCCAAGGGTTTACCATGAGCTCCTACAATGAGCAGTTCTTC.

This chain uses TRBV7-2 with TRBJ2-1, with a weak D call TRBD1 (6 bases). Germline assignment: CDR1 SGHTA and CDR2 FQGNSA. The V and J ends lost 5 bases and 8 bases respectively, with 16 bases between them. The CDR3 totals 14 residues. CDR3 nucleotide sequence: TGTGCCAGCAGCCCACAGGGTTTATTCGATGAGCAGTTCTTC. Translated: CASSPQGLFDEQFF. The full variable domain, in which reference TRBV7-2 and TRBJ2-1 provide the parts outside the CDR3, is GAGVSQSPSNKVTEKGKDVELRCDPISGHTALYWYRQSLGQGLEFLIYFQGNSAPDKSGLPSDRFSAERTGGSVSTLTIQRTQQEDSAVYLCASSPQGLFDEQFFGPGTRLTVL.

V and J are TRBV6-2 or TRBV6-3 and TRBJ2-7; either TRBD1 or TRBD2 may supply D (5 bases each). The CDR3 length is 17 residues. Germline loops: CDR1 MNHEY, CDR2 SVGEGT. Trimming took 1 base from V and 3 from J, leaving 19 bases between them. The CDR3 bases are TGTGCCAGCAGTTACTTTCTCGGACAACCGGGGCTCTACGAGCAGTACTTC. Its translation is CASSYFLGQPGLYEQYF.

This chain joins TRBV19 and TRBJ1-1; 7 bases fit TRBD1. CDR1 is LNHDA, CDR2 SQIVND, per germline (reference sequence). CDR3 length: 15 amino acids. J lost 1 base, V lost 4 bases, and 6 bases had no gene match. The CDR3 DNA reads as TGTGCCAGTAGTAAAACAAGGACAGGGAACACTGAAGCTTTCTTT. Translation: CASSKTRTGNTEAFF. Based on the CDR3 plus reference TRBV19 and TRBJ1-1, the full variable domain is DGGITQSPKYLFRKEGQNVTLSCEQNLNHDAMYWYRQDPGQGLRLIYYSQIVNDFQKGDIAEGYSVSREKKESFPLTVTSAQKNPTAFYLCASSKTRTGNTEAFFGQGTRLTVV.

This clone appeared a single time. CDR3 coding DNA: TGTGCCAGCAGTTACATTAAGGGTCTGAACACTGAAGCTTTCTTT. Translating it yields CASSYIKGLNTEAFF. The chain is built from TRBV6-2 or TRBV6-3 and TRBJ1-1; no firm D call. From germline, CDR1 is MNHEY and CDR2 SVGEGT. This CDR3 is 15 amino acids long. V lost 2 bases and J lost 0, with 10 bases in between.

The chain joins TRBV10-3 to TRBJ2-5, with a tentative D call TRBD1 (6 bases). Deletions cut 4 bases from V and 2 bases from J, with 14 bases between. Germline V CDR1 and CDR2: ENHRY, SYGVKD. This CDR3 spans 15 amino acids. The CDR3 sequence is CAISGSGQGQETQYF. CDR3 DNA sequence: TGTGCCATCAGTGGAAGTGGGCAGGGGCAAGAGACCCAGTACTTC.

This chain joins TRBV3-1 (or the pseudogene TRBV3-2) and TRBJ1-3; D not resolved. CDR1 LGHDT and CDR2 YNNKEL come from the germline V gene (reference sequence). The CDR3 extends over 15 amino acids. Trimming left V 0 bases short and J 4 bases short, with 10 bases between. The CDR3 DNA sequence: TGTGCCAGCAGCCAAGACCCTGCGTCGGGAAACACCATATATTTT. It codes for CASSQDPASGNTIYF.

In its sample, this clone was seen once. V is TRBV18 and J is TRBJ2-7; 9 positions match TRBD2. The length of the CDR3 is 14 residues. V shed 3 bases, J shed 5 bases, and the junction held 5 bases outside the gene matches. The germline CDR1 and CDR2 sequences are KGHSH and LQKENI. The CDR3 sequence: CASSPRGGTDEQYF. For the CDR3, the DNA is TGTGCCAGCTCACCGCGGGGGGGCACGGACGAGCAGTACTTC.